Listed below are T cell receptor beta chains from one sample, sequenced in a study of T cell responses to AZD1222 COVID-19 vaccine. Profiled with immunoSEQ multiplex PCR; TCRdb holds only in-frame clones, not every one. The table records more than 70,000 clones, 80% to 90% of them present only once. Sample: peripheral blood, taken on day 0 of AZD1222 vaccination. The source is an adult in good health. Each CDR3 is given with its conserved first and last residue. The D gene is left open where the match is weak. A clone size is listed for some rows: how often the clone was seen (once, few, many), or a class if it is expanded.

cdr3_aa: CASSPGQGTETQYF
cdr3_nt: TGTGCCAGCAGCCCGGGACAGGGAACGGAGACCCAGTACTTC
v_call: TRBV28
d_call: TRBD1
clone_size: -
j_call: TRBJ2-5

cdr3_aa: CASSSPRAGGAGSGNTIYF
cdr3_nt: TGTGCCAGCAGCTCCCCCCGGGCAGGGGGCGCAGGCTCTGGAAACACCATATATTTT
v_call: TRBV7-2
d_call: TRBD1
clone_size: -
j_call: TRBJ1-3

cdr3_aa: CASSQSQRLFF
cdr3_nt: TGTGCCAGCAGCCAATCACAGAGGTTGTTTTTT
v_call: TRBV12-3/TRBV12-4
d_call: -
clone_size: -
j_call: TRBJ1-4

cdr3_aa: CASSPRSGGYTGELFF
cdr3_nt: TGTGCCAGCAGCCCCAGATCCGGGGGGTACACCGGGGAGCTGTTTTTT
v_call: TRBV9
d_call: TRBD2
clone_size: -
j_call: TRBJ2-2

cdr3_aa: CASSVGTDNSPLHF
cdr3_nt: TGTGCCAGCAGCGTCGGGACAGATAATTCACCCCTCCACTTT
v_call: TRBV9
d_call: TRBD1
clone_size: -
j_call: TRBJ1-6

cdr3_aa: CASRSGGRDSQFF
cdr3_nt: TGTGCCAGCCGTTCGGGAGGGAGGGACTCTCAGTTCTTC
v_call: TRBV3-1/TRBV3-2
d_call: TRBD2
clone_size: -
j_call: TRBJ2-1

cdr3_aa: CASSPTLGTKSYEQYF
cdr3_nt: TGTGCCAGCAGCCCGACCCTTGGGACGAAATCCTACGAGCAGTACTTC
v_call: TRBV28
d_call: -
clone_size: -
j_call: TRBJ2-7

cdr3_aa: CASSLLGGNTIYF
cdr3_nt: TGTGCCAGCAGCCTTCTTGGTGGAAACACCATATATTTT
v_call: TRBV7-3
d_call: -
clone_size: -
j_call: TRBJ1-3

cdr3_aa: CASGSGQIEAFF
cdr3_nt: TGTGCTAGTGGCTCCGGACAGATTGAAGCTTTCTTT
v_call: TRBV12-5
d_call: -
clone_size: -
j_call: TRBJ1-1

cdr3_aa: CASSPTGYEQYF
cdr3_nt: TGCGCCAGCAGCCCGACAGGGTACGAGCAGTACTTC
v_call: TRBV5-1
d_call: TRBD1
clone_size: once
j_call: TRBJ2-7

cdr3_aa: CASSTIDSGNTIYF
cdr3_nt: TGTGCCAGCAGCACTATTGACTCTGGAAACACCATATATTTT
v_call: TRBV9
d_call: -
clone_size: -
j_call: TRBJ1-3

cdr3_aa: CASSYTQGDNEQFF
cdr3_nt: TGTGCCAGCAGTTACACACAGGGAGACAATGAGCAGTTCTTC
v_call: TRBV6-2/TRBV6-3
d_call: -
clone_size: -
j_call: TRBJ2-1

cdr3_aa: CASSLEGRGGTHGYTF
cdr3_nt: TGTGCCAGCAGCTTGGAGGGTAGAGGGGGTACGCATGGCTACACCTTC
v_call: TRBV11-3
d_call: -
clone_size: -
j_call: TRBJ1-2

cdr3_aa: CASSPPTPNTEAFF
cdr3_nt: TGTGCCAGTAGTCCACCTACACCGAACACTGAAGCTTTCTTT
v_call: TRBV19
d_call: -
clone_size: -
j_call: TRBJ1-1

cdr3_aa: CASSPSGGLGETQYF
cdr3_nt: TGTGCCAGCAGTCCCTCTGGAGGGCTTGGAGAGACCCAGTACTTC
v_call: TRBV7-9
d_call: -
clone_size: -
j_call: TRBJ2-5

cdr3_aa: CASSSAGIYEQYF
cdr3_nt: TGTGCCAGCAGTTCCGCAGGGATATACGAGCAGTACTTC
v_call: TRBV6-6
d_call: -
clone_size: once
j_call: TRBJ2-7

cdr3_aa: CATSRGVGDSSTDTQYF
cdr3_nt: TGTGCCACCAGCAGAGGTGTTGGGGACTCTAGCACAGATACGCAGTATTTT
v_call: TRBV15
d_call: -
clone_size: -
j_call: TRBJ2-3

cdr3_aa: CASSRTNTDTQYF
cdr3_nt: TGCGCCAGCAGCCGGACCAACACAGATACGCAGTATTTT
v_call: TRBV10-1
d_call: -
clone_size: -
j_call: TRBJ2-3